This TCR beta chain was observed in a study of shared clonotypes between healthy human individuals. Study-wide background: Per-donor plates numbered three CD4 naive, three CD4 memory, two CD8 naive and one CD8 memory. General study points: Sorted-subset sequencing was shown by rarefaction to be incomplete despite large depth. The four-donor shared clonotypes exceeded non-shared clonotypes in generation probability, with non-shared ones scoring lower.

CDR3 length equals 18 residues. CDR1 is SGHAT, CDR2 FQNNGV, per germline. V lost 2 bases to trimming and J lost 0 bases; unmatched junction nucleotides: 10. Comments on this clone: Its antigen remains unidentified.

TCRdb keeps only in-frame clones here, not all; method: immunoSEQ multiplex PCR. The sample holds hundreds of thousands of clones, approximately 79% seen once. The sequenced material came from memory CD4+ T cells sorted from blood. Specified subset: CD45RA-negative fraction. This TCR derives from a man aged 25 to 40 in good health. The rearrangement links TRBV11-2 to TRBJ1-3; the match to TRBD1 covers 7 bases. CDR3 loop: CASSLYLGGQVSGNTIYF. Here the CDR3 DNA reads TGTGCCAGCAGCTTATATCTGGGCGGACAGGTCTCTGGAAACACCATATATTTT.